This TCR beta chain was found in a study of cytomegalovirus exposure and HLA in healthy donors. Germline CDR1 MGHDK, CDR2 SYGVNS. V was trimmed by 2 bases and J by 2 bases, leaving 12 bases between them. The CDR3 is made up of 15 amino acids. Repertoires were generated with immunoSEQ multiplex PCR, while TCRdb's copy carries only in-frame clones and drops some. The sample records roughly 260,000 clones, around nine tenths being singletons. The sequenced sample was PBMCs. This chain connects TRBV25-1 to TRBJ2-5; perhaps TRBD2 as D (6 bases). This TCR was recovered from a man between 18 and 29 years old in good health and CMV-seronegative. DNA for the CDR3: TGTGCCAGCAGTGAACTGATTAGCGGACAAGAGACCCAGTACTTC. Translating gives CASSELISGQETQYF.